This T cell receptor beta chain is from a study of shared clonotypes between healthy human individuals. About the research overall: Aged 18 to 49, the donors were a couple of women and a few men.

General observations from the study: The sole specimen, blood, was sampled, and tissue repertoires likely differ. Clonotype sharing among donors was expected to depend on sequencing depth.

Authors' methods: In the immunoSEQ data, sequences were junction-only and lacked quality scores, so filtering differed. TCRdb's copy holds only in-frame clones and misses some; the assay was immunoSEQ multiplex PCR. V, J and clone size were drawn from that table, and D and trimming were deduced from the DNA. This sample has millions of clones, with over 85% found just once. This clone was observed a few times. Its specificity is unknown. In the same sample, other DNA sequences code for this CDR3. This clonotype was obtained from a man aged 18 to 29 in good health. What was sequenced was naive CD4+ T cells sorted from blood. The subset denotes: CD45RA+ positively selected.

The CDR3 loop is CAWNRGLDTEAFF. In DNA, the CDR3 is TGTGCCTGGAACAGGGGTCTCGACACTGAAGCTTTCTTT. This chain links TRBV30 with TRBJ1-1, with 7 bases matching TRBD1. With V trimmed by 4 bases and J by 3 bases, 5 bases remained unmatched. The CDR3 runs to 13 residues. Germline-derived CDR1 and CDR2 are GTSNPN and SVGIG (reference sequence).